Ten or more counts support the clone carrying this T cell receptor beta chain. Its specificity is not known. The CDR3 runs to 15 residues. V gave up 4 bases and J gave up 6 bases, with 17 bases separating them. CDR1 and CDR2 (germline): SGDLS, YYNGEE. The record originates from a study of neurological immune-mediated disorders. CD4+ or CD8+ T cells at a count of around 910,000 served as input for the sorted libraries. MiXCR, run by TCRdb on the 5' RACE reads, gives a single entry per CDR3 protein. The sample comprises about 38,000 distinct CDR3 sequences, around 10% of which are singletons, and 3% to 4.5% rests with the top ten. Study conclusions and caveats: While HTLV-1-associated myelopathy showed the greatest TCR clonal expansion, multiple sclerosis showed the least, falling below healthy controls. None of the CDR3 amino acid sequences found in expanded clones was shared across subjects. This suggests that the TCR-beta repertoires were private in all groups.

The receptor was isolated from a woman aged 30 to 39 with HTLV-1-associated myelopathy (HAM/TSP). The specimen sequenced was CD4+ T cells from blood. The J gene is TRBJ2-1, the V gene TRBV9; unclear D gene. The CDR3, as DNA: TGTGCCAGCAGCCTGCAGACTTCCGTCGGCAATGAGCAGTTCTTC. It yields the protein CASSLQTSVGNEQFF. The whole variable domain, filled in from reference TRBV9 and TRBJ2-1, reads DSGVTQTPKHLITATGQRVTLRCSPRSGDLSVYWYQQSLDQGLQFLIQYYNGEERAKGNILERFSAQQFPDLHSELNLSSLELGDSALYFCASSLQTSVGNEQFFGPGTRLTVL.